This T cell receptor (beta chain) was identified during a study of shared clonotypes between healthy human individuals. Study in general: The donor group consisted of two women and a few men, aged 18 to 49. Per donor, three plates held CD4 naive cells, three held CD4 memory, two held CD8 naive and one held CD8 memory.

Naive CD8 cells lacked CD45RO and underwent positive selection for CCR7, leaving out terminally differentiated effector memory CD45RA+ cells. The study's findings and limits: Clonotypes shared by all four sorted-subset donors had higher generation probabilities than non-shared clonotypes.

Notes on this clone: What it binds is unknown.

The junction had 3 bases not matched to a gene; V was cut back by 7 bases and J by 6 bases. This CDR3 has 12 residues. CDR1 and CDR2 (germline): SGHVS, FQNEAQ. Original analysis: ImmunoSEQ supplied junction-only sequences lacking quality scores, so filtering was different. Using immunoSEQ multiplex PCR, the repertoire was profiled, and TCRdb retains in-frame clones only, with some absent. V and J calls and clone size follow that table, whereas D and trimming were derived from the DNA. The sample shows around 2,000,000 clones, more than 85% of them seen only once. Sequencing used naive CD8+ T cells from PBMCs. The source of this sequence is a man in his late teens or twenties in good health. Some clones in this sample may be carry-over from other donors' samples. The rearrangement joins TRBV7-8 to TRBJ2-7, with 10 bases fitting TRBD1. The CDR3 nucleotides are TGTGCCAGCAACGACAGGGGGCTCGAGCAGTACTTC. This sequence encodes CASNDRGLEQYF.